The 14 T cell receptor beta chains reported below all come from one sample, sequenced in a study of cytomegalovirus exposure and HLA in healthy donors. Repertoires were generated with immunoSEQ multiplex PCR, while TCRdb's copy carries only in-frame clones and drops some. The data contain about 360,000 clones, just over 85% of them seen just once; the ten biggest clones take up roughly 0.8%. Material: PBMCs. These TCRs come from a woman between 18 and 29 years old in good health and CMV-seronegative.

For this clone: A single base separates this from a much larger clone, so it may be a read error. The rearrangement links TRBV7-8 to TRBJ2-7, with TRBD1 identical over 8 bases. The CDR3 is 12 residues long. The V gene's germline CDR1 is SGHVS and CDR2 FQNEAQ. Losses at the gene ends were 4 bases for V and 5 bases for J; bases not matched to a gene: 1. CDR3 region: CASSSGGHEQYF. The DNA for the CDR3 is TGTGCCAGCAGCTCAGGGGGCCACGAGCAGTACTTC.

The chain uses TRBV29-1 and TRBJ1-1; TRBD1 agrees at 7 bases. The CDR3 is 15 amino acids. Germline CDR1 and CDR2: SQVTM and ANQGSEA. V gave up 2 bases and J gave up 0 bases; unmatched junction bases: 6. CDR3 sequence reads: CSVERAGGLNTEAFF. CDR3 sequence (DNA): TGCAGCGTTGAAAGGGCAGGGGGGTTGAACACTGAAGCTTTCTTT.

This clone has only one observation. This chain uses TRBV6-5 with TRBJ2-2; a weak D match, TRBD2 (6 bases). Germline V lookup: CDR1 MNHEY, CDR2 SVGAGI. The CDR3 extends over 15 amino acids. V was pared by 2 bases and J by 4 bases, with 11 bases between. CDR3 amino acids: CASSYGTYLTGELFF. The DNA of the CDR3 is TGTGCCAGCAGTTACGGGACTTACCTCACCGGGGAGCTGTTTTTT.

V gene TRBV11-2 combines with J gene TRBJ2-1, with TRBD1 matching 9 bases. Germline trimming cut 1 base from V and 7 bases from J; bases unmatched to any gene: 5. The CDR3 covers 15 residues. Per germline, CDR1 SGHAT and CDR2 FQNNGV. The CDR3 DNA follows: TGTGCCAGCAGCTTAGCGGGACAGGGACGGAATGAGCAGTTCTTC. It codes for CASSLAGQGRNEQFF.

About this clone: The junction departs from germline at one end; a sequencing error may be responsible. The chain has TRBV30 and TRBJ2-7, with D possibly being TRBD2 (6 bases). The CDR3 has 13 residues. Germline CDR1 is GTSNPN and CDR2 is SVGIG (reference sequence). The CDR3 here is CARSSGDSYEQYF. In nucleotides, the CDR3 is TGTGCCCGGAGCTCGGGGGATTCCTACGAGCAGTACTTC.

The chain combines TRBV28 with TRBJ1-1; tentative D call: TRBD1 (5 bases). The V and J ends lost 5 bases and 2 bases respectively, with 15 bases between them. The germline V gene has CDR1 MDHEN and CDR2 SYDVKM. This CDR3 spans 15 amino acids. CDR3 protein: CASSPRGAGNTEAFF. The DNA for the CDR3 is TGTGCCAGCAGTCCGCGTGGGGCAGGAAACACTGAAGCTTTCTTT.

CDR3 in DNA: TGTGCCAGCAGCCCCCTGGGGACTAGCGCGCAGTTCTTC. This sequence encodes CASSPLGTSAQFF. V usage is TRBV7-6 and J usage is TRBJ2-1; TRBD2 agrees at 10 bases. This CDR3 contains 13 residues. Trimming at V came to 5 bases and at J to 12 bases, leaving 7 bases not matched to a gene. Germline-derived CDR1 and CDR2 are SGHVS and FNYEAQ.

The chain links TRBV28 to TRBJ2-7; D is perhaps TRBD1 (5 bases). V gave up 7 bases and J gave up 3 bases, with 10 bases separating them. Germline CDR1 and CDR2: MDHEN and SYDVKM. The CDR3 loop spans 12 amino acids. The CDR3 region is CASINRYYEQYF. CDR3 coding DNA: TGTGCCAGCATAAACAGGTACTACGAGCAGTACTTC.

The gene calls are TRBV18 and TRBJ1-5; tentatively, D is TRBD1 (6 bases). The CDR3 loop spans 14 amino acids. CDR1 and CDR2 (germline): KGHSH, LQKENI. Between the trimmed V and J ends, which lost 3 bases and 7 bases, there was a span of 13 bases. The chain's CDR3 is CASSPGGQSQPQHF. CDR3 bases: TGTGCCAGCTCACCCGGCGGACAGTCCCAGCCCCAGCATTTT.

V usage is TRBV30 and J usage is TRBJ2-1; 10 bases are a match to TRBD1. Per the germline V gene, CDR1 is GTSNPN and CDR2 is SVGIG (reference sequence). V lost 5 bases, J lost 4 bases, and 5 bases stayed unmatched. The CDR3 consists of 14 residues. CDR3 sequence: CAWERDRGYNEQFF. CDR3 DNA sequence: TGTGCCTGGGAACGGGACAGGGGTTACAATGAGCAGTTCTTC.

This clone was counted a single time. Here the CDR3 reads CASSQGANEQFF. For the CDR3, the DNA is TGTGCCAGCAGCCAGGGGGCGAATGAGCAGTTCTTC. The chain employs TRBV6-6 and TRBJ2-1; 8 nucleotides agree with TRBD1. V trimming: 6 bases; J trimming: 7 bases; junction bases outside the gene matches: 2. Looked up from germline, CDR1 is MNHNY and CDR2 is SVGAGI (reference sequence). This CDR3 contains 12 residues.

This clone has just one count. This chain connects TRBV29-1 to TRBJ2-2; 7 bases line up with TRBD1. Trimming removed 5 bases from V and 0 bases from J; junction bases left unmatched: 3. CDR1 is SQVTM and CDR2 is ANQGSEA in the germline V gene. CDR3 size: 14 residues. The DNA for the CDR3 is TGCAGCGTTAGGGACAGTTCGAACACCGGGGAGCTGTTTTTT. It is translated as CSVRDSSNTGELFF.

The chain couples TRBV6-5 to TRBJ1-1; D remains ambiguous. Germline loops: CDR1 MNHEY, CDR2 SVGAGI. The germline V and J ends were trimmed by 4 bases and 8 bases, with 20 bases remaining between them. CDR3 length: 15 amino acids. Here the CDR3 reads CASSSSRVRGTEAFF. The CDR3 DNA reads as TGTGCCAGCAGTTCCTCGCGGGTTCGAGGTACGGAAGCTTTCTTT.

This chain uses TRBV19 with TRBJ2-5; 9 bases match TRBD1. Per the germline V gene, CDR1 is LNHDA and CDR2 is SQIVND (reference sequence). The J segment lost 5 bases and the V segment lost 5 bases, leaving 6 bases of the junction unmatched. The CDR3 loop spans 14 amino acids. This chain's CDR3 is CASSHRGRSETQYF. The CDR3 DNA reads as TGTGCCAGTAGTCACAGGGGGCGGAGTGAGACCCAGTACTTC.